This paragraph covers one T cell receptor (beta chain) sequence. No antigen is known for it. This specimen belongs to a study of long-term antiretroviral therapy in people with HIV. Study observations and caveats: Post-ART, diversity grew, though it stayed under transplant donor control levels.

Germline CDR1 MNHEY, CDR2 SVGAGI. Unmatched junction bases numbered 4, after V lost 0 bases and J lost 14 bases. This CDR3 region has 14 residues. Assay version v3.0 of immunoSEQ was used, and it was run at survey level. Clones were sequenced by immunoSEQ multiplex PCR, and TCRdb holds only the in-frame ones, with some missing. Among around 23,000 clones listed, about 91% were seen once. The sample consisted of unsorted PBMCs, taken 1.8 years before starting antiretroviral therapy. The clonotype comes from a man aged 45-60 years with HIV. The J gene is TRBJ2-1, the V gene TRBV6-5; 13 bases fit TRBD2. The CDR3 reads CASSYSSGTSGKFF. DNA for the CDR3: TGTGCCAGCAGTTACTCATCCGGGACTAGCGGGAAGTTCTTC.